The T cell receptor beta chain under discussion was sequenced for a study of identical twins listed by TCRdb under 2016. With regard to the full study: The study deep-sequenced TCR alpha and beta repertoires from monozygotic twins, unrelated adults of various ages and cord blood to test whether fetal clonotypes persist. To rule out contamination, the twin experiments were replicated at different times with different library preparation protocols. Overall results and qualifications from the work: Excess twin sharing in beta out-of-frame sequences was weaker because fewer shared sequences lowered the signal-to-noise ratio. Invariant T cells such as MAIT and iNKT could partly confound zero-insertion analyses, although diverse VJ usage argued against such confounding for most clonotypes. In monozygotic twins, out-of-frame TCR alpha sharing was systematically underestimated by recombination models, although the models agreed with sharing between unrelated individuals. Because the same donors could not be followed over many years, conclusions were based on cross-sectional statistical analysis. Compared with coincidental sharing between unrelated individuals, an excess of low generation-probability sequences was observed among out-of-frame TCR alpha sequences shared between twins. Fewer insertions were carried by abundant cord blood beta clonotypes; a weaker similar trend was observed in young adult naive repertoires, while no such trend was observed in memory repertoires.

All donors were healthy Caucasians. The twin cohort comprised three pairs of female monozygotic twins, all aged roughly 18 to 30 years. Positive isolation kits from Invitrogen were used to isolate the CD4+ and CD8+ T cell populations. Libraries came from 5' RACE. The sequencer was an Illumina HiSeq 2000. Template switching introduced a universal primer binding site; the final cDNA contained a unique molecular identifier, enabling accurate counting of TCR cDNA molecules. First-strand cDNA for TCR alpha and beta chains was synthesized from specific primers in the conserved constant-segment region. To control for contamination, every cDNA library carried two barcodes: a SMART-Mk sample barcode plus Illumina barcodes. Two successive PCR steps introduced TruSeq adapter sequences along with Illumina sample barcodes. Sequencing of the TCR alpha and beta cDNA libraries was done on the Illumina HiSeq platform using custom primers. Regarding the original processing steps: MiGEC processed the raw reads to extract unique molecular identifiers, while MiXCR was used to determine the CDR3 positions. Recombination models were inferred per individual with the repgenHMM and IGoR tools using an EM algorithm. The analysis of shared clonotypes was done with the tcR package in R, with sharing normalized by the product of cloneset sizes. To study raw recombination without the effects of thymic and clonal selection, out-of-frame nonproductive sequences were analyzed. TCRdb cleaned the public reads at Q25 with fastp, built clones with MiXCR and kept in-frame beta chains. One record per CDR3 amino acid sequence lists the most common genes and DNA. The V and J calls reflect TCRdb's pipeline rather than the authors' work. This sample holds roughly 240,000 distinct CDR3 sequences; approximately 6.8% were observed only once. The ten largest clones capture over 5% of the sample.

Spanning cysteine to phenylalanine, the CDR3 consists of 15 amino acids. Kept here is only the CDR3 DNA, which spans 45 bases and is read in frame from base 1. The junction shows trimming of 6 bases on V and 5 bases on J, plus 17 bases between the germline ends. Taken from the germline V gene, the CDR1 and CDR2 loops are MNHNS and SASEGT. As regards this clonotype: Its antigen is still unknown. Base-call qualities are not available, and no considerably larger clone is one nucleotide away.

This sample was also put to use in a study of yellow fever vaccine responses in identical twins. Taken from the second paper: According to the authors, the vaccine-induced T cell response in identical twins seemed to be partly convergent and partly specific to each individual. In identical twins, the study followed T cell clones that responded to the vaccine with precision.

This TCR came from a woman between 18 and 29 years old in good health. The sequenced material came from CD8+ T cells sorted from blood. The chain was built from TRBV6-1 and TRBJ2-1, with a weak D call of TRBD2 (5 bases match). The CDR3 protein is CASSPRGRDNNEQFF. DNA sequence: TGTGCCAGCAGCCCCCGAGGGCGCGATAACAATGAGCAGTTCTTC.